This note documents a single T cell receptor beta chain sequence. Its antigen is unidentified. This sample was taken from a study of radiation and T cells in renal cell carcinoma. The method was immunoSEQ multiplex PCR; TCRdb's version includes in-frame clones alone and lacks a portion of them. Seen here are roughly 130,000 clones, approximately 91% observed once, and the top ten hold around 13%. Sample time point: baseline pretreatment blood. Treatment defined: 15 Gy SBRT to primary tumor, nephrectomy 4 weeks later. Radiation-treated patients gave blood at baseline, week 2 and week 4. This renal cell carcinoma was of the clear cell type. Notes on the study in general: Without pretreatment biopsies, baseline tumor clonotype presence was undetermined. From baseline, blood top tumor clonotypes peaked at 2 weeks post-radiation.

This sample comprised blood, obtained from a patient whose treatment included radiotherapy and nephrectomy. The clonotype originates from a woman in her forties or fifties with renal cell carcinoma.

The CDR3 is CASFPGQGSAEAFF. The CDR3 DNA sequence: TGTGCCAGCTTTCCGGGACAGGGGTCGGCTGAAGCTTTCTTT. V and J are TRBV2 and TRBJ1-1; 10 bases agree with TRBD1. This CDR3 has 14 amino acids. Germline V CDR1 and CDR2: SNHLY, FYNNEI. V was pared by 8 bases and J by 6 bases, with 9 bases of the junction left unmatched.